This T cell receptor (beta chain) was sequenced for a study of T-cell memory formation after mild COVID-19. This clonotype was detected only a few times. No antigen is known for it. This CDR3 contains 15 residues. CDR1 LNHDA and CDR2 SQIVND come from the germline V gene (reference sequence). V was pared by 8 bases and J by 9 bases, with 14 bases of the junction left unmatched. The study, taken as a whole, reports: Several responding clones turned up in pre-infection memory, indicating that cross-reactive memory may have taken part. SARS-CoV-2 specificity was not confirmed for second-wave clones peaking on day 37. Contracting CD4+ clones sat mainly in CM and EM; CD8+ in EMRA.

5'RACE with constant-segment primers yielded barcoded, UMI-tagged TCR alpha and TCR beta cDNA libraries. TCRdb reprocessed the 5' RACE reads with MiXCR, giving one entry per CDR3 protein. Among more than 75,000 distinct CDR3 sequences, about 15% were seen once, and the ten largest hold 31%. The origin of this receptor is an adult woman who had mild COVID-19 (a few samples of this study predate the infection). Cell type and time point are not known. Material: PBMCs or a T cell subset sorted from them (not recorded which). V and J are TRBV19 and TRBJ2-1, with 9 bases that match TRBD2. In DNA form, the CDR3 reads TGTGCCAGTGGCGTAGGGAGCGGGGGGATAGTTGAGCAGTTCTTC. It is translated as CASGVGSGGIVEQFF.